One sample yielded the 19 T cell receptor beta chains listed below, sequenced in a study of T-cell reconstitution after alpha-beta-depleted transplantation in children. TCRbeta library preparation incorporated unique molecular identifiers. TCRdb re-derived calls from the PCR reads in MiXCR, one entry per CDR3 protein. Among 360,000 or so distinct CDR3 sequences listed, 20% were seen once. The material was PBMCs from the stem cell graft donor, obtained from the stem cell graft. Receptor source: a human donor who donated a stem cell graft to a child with acute myeloid leukemia.

Ten or more counts support this clonotype. This chain links TRBV20-1 with TRBJ1-4; D is ambiguous. V was pared by 3 bases and J by 3 bases, with 8 bases between. The V gene's germline CDR1 is DFQATT and CDR2 SNEGSKA (reference sequence). CDR3 size: 13 residues. DNA of the CDR3: TGCAGTGCTAGGGCCGGAGCTAATGAAAAACTGTTTTTT. Translating it yields CSARAGANEKLFF.

This clonotype was recorded many times. The gene calls are TRBV7-2 and TRBJ1-3; D is unresolved. Germline V CDR1 and CDR2: SGHTA, FQGNSA. CDR3 length: 15 residues. Trimming stripped 2 bases from V and 0 bases from J, with 8 bases between. CDR3 region: CASSLTGVSGNTIYF. CDR3 bases: TGTGCCAGCAGCTTAACTGGGGTCTCTGGAAACACCATATATTTT. The whole variable domain, remainder taken from reference TRBV7-2 and TRBJ1-3, is GAGVSQSPSNKVTEKGKDVELRCDPISGHTALYWYRQSLGQGLEFLIYFQGNSAPDKSGLPSDRFSAERTGGSVSTLTIQRTQQEDSAVYLCASSLTGVSGNTIYFGEGSWLTVV.

The V gene is TRBV12-3 or TRBV12-4, the J gene TRBJ2-7; perhaps TRBD2 as D (5 bases). Trimming cost V 2 bases and J 3 bases, with 14 bases left between them. CDR3 length: 15 residues. For the CDR3, the DNA is TGTGCCAGCAGTTTATGGTCAGCGGAGGACTACGAGCAGTACTTC. It yields the protein CASSLWSAEDYEQYF.

This rearrangement joins TRBV20-1 to TRBJ1-2; D remains unclear. The CDR3 spans 12 residues. Trimming took 5 bases from V and 7 from J, leaving 14 bases between them. The germline gives CDR1 DFQATT, CDR2 SNEGSKA (reference sequence). This CDR3 reads CSAPTGKGGYTF. The CDR3 DNA follows: TGCAGTGCTCCTACCGGGAAGGGTGGCTACACCTTC.

This clonotype appeared a few times. This chain links TRBV12-3 or TRBV12-4 with TRBJ2-3; 10 nucleotides line up with TRBD2. The CDR3 has 15 residues. The ends lost 6 bases at V and 4 bases at J; junction bases unmatched: 7. CDR3 nucleotides: TGTGCCAGCAGAAAAAGCGGGGGGGCTTCAGATACGCAGTATTTT. This codes for CASRKSGGASDTQYF.

The chain is built from TRBV4-1 and TRBJ1-5; TRBD1 is a possible D gene (5 bases). The germline CDR1 and CDR2 sequences are MGHRA and YSYEKL. The CDR3 is made up of 17 amino acids. Trimming took 1 base from V and 3 from J, leaving 16 bases between them. The CDR3 DNA follows: TGCGCCAGCAGCCAAGGGCCCCAGGGCAGGGTCAATCAGCCCCAGCATTTT. Its protein is CASSQGPQGRVNQPQHF.

This sequence joins TRBV28 and TRBJ2-7; 8 bases are shared with TRBD2. This CDR3 spans 15 amino acids. Germline lookup yields CDR1 MDHEN and CDR2 SYDVKM. Unmatched junction bases numbered 9, after V lost 6 bases and J lost 2 bases. CDR3 sequence reads: CASRSSGSKTYEQYF. The CDR3 DNA sequence: TGTGCCAGCAGATCTAGCGGGTCCAAAACCTACGAGCAGTACTTC.

The chain uses TRBV4-1 and TRBJ1-1, with D possibly matching TRBD1 (6 bases). The V gene lost 6 bases and the J gene lost 1 base, with 9 bases spanning the gap. The CDR3 is 13 residues long. CDR1 is MGHRA and CDR2 is YSYEKL in the germline V gene. The chain's CDR3 is CASRRTANTEAFF. The CDR3 nucleotides read TGCGCCAGCAGACGGACAGCGAACACTGAAGCTTTCTTT.

This clonotype was found many times. The J gene is TRBJ1-1, the V gene TRBV29-1, with D unresolved. Germline V CDR1 and CDR2: SQVTM, ANQGSEA. Trimming removed 7 bases from V and 1 base from J, with 10 bases in between. The CDR3 totals 12 residues. This CDR3 reads CSASLWNTEAFF. DNA for the CDR3: TGCAGCGCTAGCTTGTGGAACACTGAAGCTTTCTTT.

The chain is built from TRBV5-6 and TRBJ2-4; D may be TRBD1 (6 bases). The V and J ends lost 3 bases and 8 bases respectively, with 21 bases between them. CDR3 length: 16 residues. Per the germline V gene, CDR1 is SGHDT and CDR2 is YYEEEE. CDR3 DNA: TGTGCCAGCAGCTCGGAGCCGGGACAACCGGCAGACATTCAGTACTTC. Translating gives CASSSEPGQPADIQYF.

This clonotype has more than one count but fewer than ten. This CDR3 is CASSSPYLIAGGGPYEQYF. The CDR3 DNA is TGTGCCAGCAGTTCCCCCTACTTGATAGCGGGAGGAGGCCCCTACGAGCAGTACTTC. The J gene is TRBJ2-7, the V gene TRBV12-3 or TRBV12-4; 10 nucleotides line up with TRBD2. With 4 bases clipped from V and 2 bases from J, the junction kept 17 bases outside the gene matches. The CDR3 extends over 19 amino acids.

The V call is TRBV28, the J call TRBJ2-7, with 9 bases identical to TRBD1. CDR3 length equals 15 residues. Losses at the gene ends were 8 bases for V and 2 bases for J; bases not matched to a gene: 10. CDR1 MDHEN and CDR2 SYDVKM come from the germline V gene. The CDR3 DNA is TGTGCCAGCGGGGGACAGGGATTGCTAACCTACGAGCAGTACTTC. Translated: CASGGQGLLTYEQYF.

A few counts support this clonotype. The rearrangement links TRBV28 to TRBJ2-3, with a possible D match to TRBD1 (5 bases). The CDR3 extends over 14 amino acids. Germline CDR1 reads MDHEN; CDR2 reads SYDVKM. V was pared by 2 bases and J by 2 bases, with 8 bases between. CDR3 protein: CASSLARATDTQYF. DNA of the CDR3: TGTGCCAGCAGTTTAGCCAGGGCCACAGATACGCAGTATTTT.

This chain joins TRBV12-3 or TRBV12-4 and TRBJ1-2; weak D call: TRBD1 (5 bases). This CDR3 region has 14 residues. V was shortened by 4 bases and J by 0 bases, with 9 bases between the two germline ends. The CDR3 nucleotides are TGTGCCAGCAGTTATGAGACAGCTAACTATGGCTACACCTTC. This codes for CASSYETANYGYTF.

This clonotype was counted only a few times. This rearrangement joins TRBV10-2 to TRBJ2-7; D remains ambiguous. CDR1 and CDR2 from the germline V gene are WSHSY and SAAADI. The CDR3 contains 12 residues. Trimming pared 4 bases from V and 5 bases from J, leaving 9 bases between. The CDR3 loop is CASSVGQNEQYF. In nucleotides, the CDR3 is TGCGCCAGCAGTGTCGGCCAAAACGAGCAGTACTTC.

The table lists this clonotype with many counts. The V gene is TRBV6-6, the J gene TRBJ2-2; D remains ambiguous. V was shortened by 11 bases and J by 3 bases, with 13 bases between the two germline ends. CDR1 is MNHNY and CDR2 is SVGAGI in the germline V gene (reference sequence). The CDR3 totals 13 residues. The CDR3 DNA is TGTGCCTCCCGATCGAGTGACACCGGGGAGCTGTTTTTT. The encoded protein is CASRSSDTGELFF.

The V call is TRBV20-1, the J call TRBJ2-7, with 11 bases lining up with TRBD2. This CDR3 spans 14 amino acids. After removal of 6 bases from V and 4 bases from J, the junction contained 8 bases not matched to a gene. CDR1 is DFQATT, CDR2 SNEGSKA, per germline (reference sequence). CDR3 in amino acids: CSAMASGRRYEQYF. The CDR3, as DNA: TGCAGTGCGATGGCTAGCGGGAGGAGATACGAGCAGTACTTC.

This clonotype was counted between two and nine times. V usage is TRBV15 and J usage is TRBJ2-2; D remains unclear. Germline lookup yields CDR1 LNHNV and CDR2 YYDKDF (reference sequence). The ends were cut back, 0 bases at V and 7 bases at J, with 6 bases in the middle. This CDR3 spans 13 amino acids. The chain's CDR3 is CATSRDLGGELFF. CDR3 coding DNA: TGTGCCACCAGCAGAGACCTCGGCGGGGAGCTGTTTTTT.

This clonotype was seen ten or more times. The rearrangement links TRBV12-3 or TRBV12-4 to TRBJ1-1, with TRBD1 matching 9 bases. With V trimmed by 1 base and J by 2 bases, 5 bases remained unmatched. The CDR3 contains 16 residues. The CDR3, as DNA: TGTGCCAGCAGTTTAGGGACAGGGGTCGGCAACACTGAAGCTTTCTTT. This translates into CASSLGTGVGNTEAFF.